The present T cell receptor beta chain was sequenced within a study of human T cells and chemical hapten exposure. For the study at large: Minor pooled library volume differences mainly drove per-sample TCR yield variation.

The CDR3 contains 11 residues. V was pared by 1 base and J by 6 bases, with 3 bases between. The germline CDR1 and CDR2 sequences are LGHDT and YNNKEL (reference sequence). Unfractionated whole blood yielded the extracted total RNA. The library labeled individual cDNA molecules by adding unique molecular identifiers to them. Original processing notes: The number of TCRs in each sample had a median of approximately 90,000 and spanned roughly 23,224 to 750,000. TCRdb recomputed calls from the reads with MiXCR, one row per CDR3 protein. These V and J calls are TCRdb output, not the study's own analysis. The sample holds about 120,000 distinct CDR3 sequences, 8.5% seen once. Ten or more counts support this clonotype. The antigen remains unidentified. Study-wide results and caveats: DPC sensitization did not alter TCRs above 1 in 1000 frequency.

The sample taken for sequencing was whole blood. The sequence came from a human donor in good health. Some clones in this sample may be carry-over from other donors' samples. The rearrangement joins TRBV3-1 to TRBJ1-2; D is uncertain. In DNA form, the CDR3 reads TGTGCCAGCAGCCAAGCGAATGGCTACACCTTC. This encodes CASSQANGYTF. Using reference TRBV3-1 and TRBJ1-2 for the parts outside the CDR3, the full variable domain is DTAVSQTPKYLVTQMGNDKSIKCEQNLGHDTMYWYKQDSKKFLKIMFSYNNKELIINETVPNRFSPKSPDKAHLNLHINSLELGDSAVYFCASSQANGYTFGSGTRLTVV.